A selection of T cell receptor beta chains follows, all from one sample in a study of blood T cell repertoires in COVID-19. The assay was immunoSEQ multiplex PCR, and TCRdb's table has in-frame clones only and misses some. This table holds hundreds of thousands of clones, around nine tenths found once. Sequenced input: peripheral blood. These receptors were collected from a human donor in a cohort sampled during active COVID-19. The CDR3 runs from the conserved cysteine through the conserved F or W. D genes are given only for firm matches. A clone size is listed for some rows: how often the clone was seen (once, few, many), or a class if it is expanded.

>TRBV28|11|.|.|TRBJ1-4
CASNENEKLFF
TGTGCCAGCAACGAGAATGAAAAACTGTTTTTT
>TRBV6-4|16|TRBD1|.|TRBJ2-7
CASSDYRDRGLYEQYF
TGTGCCAGCAGTGACTATCGAGACAGGGGGCTATACGAGCAGTACTTC
>TRBV3-1/TRBV3-2|16|.|.|TRBJ2-6
CASSPYRDNGANVLTF
TGTGCCAGCAGCCCCTACAGGGACAACGGGGCCAACGTCCTGACTTTC
>TRBV19|15|.|.|TRBJ2-6
CASSRTRSGANVLTF
TGTGCCAGTAGCAGGACACGCTCTGGGGCCAACGTCCTGACTTTC
>TRBV11-2|14|.|many|TRBJ2-1
CASSLLGTGDEQFF
TGTGCCAGCAGCTTACTGGGTACGGGGGATGAGCAGTTCTTC
>TRBV6-5|16|.|.|TRBJ1-3
CASSYSEAQAGNTIYF
TGTGCCAGCAGTTACTCGGAGGCCCAGGCTGGAAACACCATATATTTT
>TRBV13|15|.|.|TRBJ2-2
CASSLAGANTGELFF
TGTGCCAGCAGCTTAGCCGGGGCGAACACCGGGGAGCTGTTTTTT
>TRBV5-1|17|TRBD1|once|TRBJ1-2
CASGRLPDRAGGDGYTF
TGCGCCAGCGGCCGCCTCCCGGACAGGGCCGGGGGCGATGGCTACACCTTC
>TRBV21-1|17|.|.|TRBJ1-2
CASSKEDRGPTNYGYTF
TGTGCCAGCAGCAAAGAAGACAGGGGCCCTACAAACTATGGCTACACCTTC
>TRBV11-3|17|TRBD2|.|TRBJ2-5
CASSSGPGTSGQETQYF
TGTGCCAGCAGCTCAGGTCCCGGGACTAGCGGTCAAGAGACCCAGTACTTC
>TRBV28|16|TRBD2|.|TRBJ2-1
CASSIAGVQSYNEQFF
TGTGCCAGCTCTATAGCGGGCGTGCAATCCTACAATGAGCAGTTCTTC
>TRBV7-8|19|TRBD2|once|TRBJ2-7
CASSLKLSGSTANSYEQYF
TGTGCCAGCAGCCTCAAGCTTAGCGGGTCCACAGCTAATTCCTACGAGCAGTACTTC
>TRBV2|16|.|.|TRBJ2-7
CASSEGGLANTYEQYF
TGTGCCAGCAGTGAAGGGGGCCTAGCGAATACCTACGAGCAGTACTTC
>TRBV3-1/TRBV3-2|14|TRBD2|.|TRBJ2-7
CASSHAGGPYEQYF
TGTGCCAGCAGCCACGCGGGAGGGCCCTACGAGCAGTACTTC
>TRBV28|14|.|.|TRBJ1-1
CASSFVPRNTEAFF
TGTGCCAGCAGTTTTGTTCCCAGGAACACTGAAGCTTTCTTT
>TRBV6-5|13|TRBD2|.|TRBJ2-5
CASRLAAQETQYF
TGTGCCAGCAGACTAGCGGCTCAAGAGACCCAGTACTTC
>TRBV2|16|TRBD2|.|TRBJ2-5
CASRTLGTSGAETQYF
TGTGCCAGCAGAACTTTAGGGACTAGCGGGGCGGAGACCCAGTACTTC
>TRBV6-5|12|.|few|TRBJ1-1
CASRMPGSEAFF
TGTGCCAGCAGAATGCCGGGGTCTGAAGCTTTCTTT
>TRBV19|16|TRBD1|.|TRBJ1-2
CASSGYRDSTYYGYTF
TGTGCCAGTAGTGGCTACCGGGACAGCACCTACTATGGCTACACCTTC
>TRBV10-3|16|.|once|TRBJ2-5
CAISEPRGKGQETQYF
TGTGCCATCAGTGAGCCTAGGGGAAAGGGGCAAGAGACCCAGTACTTC
>TRBV4-1|15|TRBD2|.|TRBJ2-7
CASSQEVAGGSEQYF
TGCGCCAGCAGCCAAGAGGTAGCGGGGGGATCCGAGCAGTACTTC
>TRBV4-1|17|.|.|TRBJ2-1
CASSQVAGRWDYNEQFF
TGCGCCAGCAGCCAAGTGGCGGGACGGTGGGACTACAATGAGCAGTTCTTC
>TRBV9|14|TRBD2|.|TRBJ2-1
CATSPFQRGGEQFF
TGTGCCACCTCCCCTTTCCAGCGGGGGGGTGAGCAGTTCTTC
>TRBV7-8|14|.|.|TRBJ2-3
CASSLLRGTDTQYF
TGTGCCAGCAGCTTATTGCGGGGCACAGATACGCAGTATTTT
>TRBV9|13|TRBD1|.|TRBJ1-1
CASNQTGAGEAFF
TGTGCCAGCAACCAGACAGGGGCGGGTGAAGCTTTCTTT
>TRBV29-1|14|.|.|TRBJ2-3
CSVPGDSRTDTQYF
TGCAGCGTGCCCGGTGACAGCCGCACAGATACGCAGTATTTT
>TRBV7-8|17|TRBD1|once|TRBJ2-7
CASSEGSPGQGYYEQYF
TGTGCCAGCAGCGAGGGGTCTCCGGGACAGGGTTACTACGAGCAGTACTTC
>TRBV7-9|11|.|.|TRBJ1-4
CASSRTEKLFF
TGTGCCAGCAGCCGGACAGAAAAACTGTTTTTT
>TRBV5-1|18|TRBD2|.|TRBJ2-5
CASSLYPPGLAGMGSQYF
TGCGCCAGCAGCTTGTACCCTCCGGGACTAGCGGGGATGGGGTCCCAGTACTTC
>TRBV5-1|16|TRBD2|.|TRBJ2-1
CASSRGLAGGPKEQFF
TGCGCCAGCAGCCGGGGACTAGCGGGAGGGCCGAAGGAGCAGTTCTTC
>TRBV4-2|15|.|.|TRBJ2-7
CASSQNSGLLYEQYF
TGTGCCAGCAGCCAAAACTCGGGACTGCTATACGAGCAGTACTTC
>TRBV4-1|16|.|.|TRBJ1-5
CASSLRREGSNQPQHF
TGCGCCAGCAGCCTTCGCCGGGAAGGGAGCAATCAGCCCCAGCATTTT
>TRBV2|15|TRBD1|.|TRBJ2-1
CASSEKSGGFDEQFF
TGTGCCAGCAGTGAAAAATCAGGGGGCTTCGATGAGCAGTTCTTC
>TRBV13|13|.|.|TRBJ2-3
CASRQMSTDTQYF
TGTGCCAGCCGACAGATGAGCACAGATACGCAGTATTTT
>TRBV5-1|15|TRBD1|once|TRBJ1-1
CASSLMTGRNTEAFF
TGCGCCAGCAGCTTAATGACAGGGAGGAACACTGAAGCTTTCTTT
>TRBV7-9|17|.|once|TRBJ1-6
CASSWQHPGRGNSPLHF
TGTGCCAGCAGCTGGCAGCACCCGGGGAGGGGTAATTCACCCCTCCACTTT
>TRBV4-2|16|.|.|TRBJ2-1
CASSQDGGGPYNEQFF
TGTGCCAGCAGCCAAGATGGGGGGGGGCCGTATAATGAGCAGTTCTTC
>TRBV29-1|13|.|.|TRBJ1-2
CSVGPLQGYGYTF
TGCAGCGTTGGCCCCCTACAGGGATACGGCTACACCTTC
>TRBV28|13|.|.|TRBJ2-7
CASKWGPSNEQYF
TGTGCCAGCAAGTGGGGGCCCTCAAACGAGCAGTACTTC
>TRBV6-5|15|TRBD1|.|TRBJ1-3
CASSPGTATGNTIYF
TGTGCCAGCAGCCCCGGGACAGCGACTGGAAACACCATATATTTT
>TRBV24-1|15|TRBD2|.|TRBJ2-7
CATSDLAGVTYEQYF
TGTGCCACCAGTGATCTAGCGGGAGTGACCTACGAGCAGTACTTC
>TRBV20-1|15|TRBD2|.|TRBJ2-3
CSASGGTSGTDTQYF
TGCAGTGCTAGTGGGGGGACTAGCGGCACAGATACGCAGTATTTT